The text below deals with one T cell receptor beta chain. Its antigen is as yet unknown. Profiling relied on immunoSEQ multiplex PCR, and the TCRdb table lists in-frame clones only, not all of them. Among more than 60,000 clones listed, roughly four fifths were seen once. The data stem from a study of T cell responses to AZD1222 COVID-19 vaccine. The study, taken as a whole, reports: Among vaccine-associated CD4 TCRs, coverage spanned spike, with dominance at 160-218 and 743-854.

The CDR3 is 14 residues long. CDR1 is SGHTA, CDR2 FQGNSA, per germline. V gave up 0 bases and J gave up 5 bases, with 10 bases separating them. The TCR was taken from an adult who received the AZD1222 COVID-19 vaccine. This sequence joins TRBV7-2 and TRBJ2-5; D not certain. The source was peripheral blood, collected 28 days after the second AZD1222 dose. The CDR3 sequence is CASSLAGLGETQYF. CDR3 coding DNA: TGTGCCAGCAGCTTAGCGGGGTTAGGCGAGACCCAGTACTTC.